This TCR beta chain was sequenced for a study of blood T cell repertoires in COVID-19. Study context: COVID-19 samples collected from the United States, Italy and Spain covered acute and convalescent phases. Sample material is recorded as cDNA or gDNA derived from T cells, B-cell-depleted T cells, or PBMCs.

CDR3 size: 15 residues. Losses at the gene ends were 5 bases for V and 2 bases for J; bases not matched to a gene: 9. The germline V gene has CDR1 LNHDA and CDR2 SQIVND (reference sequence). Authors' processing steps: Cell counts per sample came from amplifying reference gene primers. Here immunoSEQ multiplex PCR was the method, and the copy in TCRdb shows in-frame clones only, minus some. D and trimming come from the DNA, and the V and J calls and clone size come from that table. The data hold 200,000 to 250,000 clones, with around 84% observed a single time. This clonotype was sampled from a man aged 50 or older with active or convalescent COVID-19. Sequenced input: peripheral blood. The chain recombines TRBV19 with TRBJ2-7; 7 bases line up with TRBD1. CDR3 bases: TGTGCCAGTAGTCCCCCGGGACAGAAGACCTACGAGCAGTACTTC. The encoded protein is CASSPPGQKTYEQYF.